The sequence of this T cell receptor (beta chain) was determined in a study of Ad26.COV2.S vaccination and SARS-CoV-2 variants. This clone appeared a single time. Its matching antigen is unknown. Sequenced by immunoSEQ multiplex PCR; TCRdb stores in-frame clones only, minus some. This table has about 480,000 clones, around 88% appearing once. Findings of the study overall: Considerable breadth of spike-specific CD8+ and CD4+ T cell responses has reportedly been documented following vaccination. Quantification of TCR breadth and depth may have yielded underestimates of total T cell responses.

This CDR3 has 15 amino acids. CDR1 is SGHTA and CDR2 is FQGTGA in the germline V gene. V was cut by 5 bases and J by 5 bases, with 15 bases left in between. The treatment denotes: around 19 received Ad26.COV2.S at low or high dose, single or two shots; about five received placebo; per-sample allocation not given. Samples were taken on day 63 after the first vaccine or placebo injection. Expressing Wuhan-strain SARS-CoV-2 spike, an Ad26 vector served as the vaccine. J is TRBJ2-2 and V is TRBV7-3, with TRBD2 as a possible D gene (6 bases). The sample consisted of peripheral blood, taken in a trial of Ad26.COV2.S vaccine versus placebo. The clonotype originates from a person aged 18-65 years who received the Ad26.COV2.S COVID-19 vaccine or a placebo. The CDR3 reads CASSPNGGGTGELFF. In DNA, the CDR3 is TGTGCCAGCAGCCCGAACGGGGGTGGAACCGGGGAGCTGTTTTTT.